The clone carrying this T cell receptor (beta chain) was detected ten times or more. The antigen remains unidentified. Germline CDR1 and CDR2: SGHVS and FQNEAQ. Trimming left V 5 bases short and J 1 base short, with 9 bases between. CDR3 length equals 13 residues. The record originates from a study of CD8 T cells in ankylosing spondylitis. Overall study findings and caveats: Reports of some motif variants in reactive arthritis synovial fluid and blood predate this one. Researchers reportedly found disease-linked clones significantly enriched in matched ankylosing spondylitis synovial fluid. A motif in TCR beta, a set of under 10 highly homologous variants, appeared characteristic of ankylosing spondylitis blood.

Library preparation for TCR beta used quantitative 5'-RACE with molecular barcodes. MiXCR was run by TCRdb on the 5' RACE reads, yielding one entry per CDR3 protein. The data show roughly 97,000 distinct CDR3 sequences, roughly 8.3% seen once. The TCR comes from a male donor with ankylosing spondylitis or in good health (not recorded which). V gene TRBV7-8 combines with J gene TRBJ2-7; possibly TRBD2 for D (5 bases). Sequenced input: blood, either unsorted or a sorted T cell fraction (not recorded which). CDR3 protein: CASSTRMSYEQYF. For the CDR3, the DNA is TGTGCCAGCAGCACTAGAATGTCCTACGAGCAGTACTTC. Supplemented by reference TRBV7-8 and TRBJ2-7, the full variable domain reads GAGVSQSPRYKVAKRGQDVALRCDPISGHVSLFWYQQALGQGPEFLTYFQNEAQLDKSGLPSDRFFAERPEGSVSTLKIQRTQQEDSAVYLCASSTRMSYEQYFGPGTRLTVT.